Listed below are T cell receptor beta chains from one sample, sequenced in a study of cytomegalovirus exposure and HLA in healthy donors. This table comes from immunoSEQ multiplex PCR, and its TCRdb copy is limited to in-frame clones, with some not included. In all, the sample yields about 47,000 clones. The sequenced material came from PBMCs. These receptors were collected from a male donor in good health and CMV-seronegative. Each CDR3 is given with its conserved first and last residue.

j_call v_call cdr3_aa
TRBJ1-1 TRBV5-1 CASSLAPAGTGQGGTEAFF
TRBJ1-1 TRBV6-6 CASSAGGKNTEAFF
TRBJ1-1 TRBV19 CASSIEEGRTEAFF
TRBJ1-2 TRBV13 CASSLQGVYGYTF
TRBJ2-1 TRBV4-3 CASSHSGTGEYEQFF
TRBJ2-7 TRBV27 CASSLTGPYEQYF
TRBJ1-5 TRBV6-5 CASSYSGFNQPQHF
TRBJ2-1 TRBV4-1 CASRGGGYNEQFF
TRBJ2-7 TRBV6-6 CASSYAGSAYEQYF
TRBJ2-5 TRBV9 CASGGDGETQYF
TRBJ1-2 TRBV7-8 CASSPGGLGYGYTF
TRBJ2-2 TRBV25-1 CASHVGELFF
TRBJ2-7 TRBV6-1 CASSERMDRPQFEQYF
TRBJ2-7 TRBV5-4 CASSLDLAGRVPYF
TRBJ1-2 TRBV7-9 CASSLAGSGYGYTF
TRBJ1-6 TRBV7-9 CASSPPLQGGTYNSPLHF
TRBJ1-1 TRBV18 CASSEGQANTEAFF
TRBJ2-1 TRBV9 CASSPPGERGDEQFF
TRBJ1-5 TRBV7-6 CASSEDRVFNQPQHF
TRBJ1-6 TRBV9 CASSADTRRYNSPLHF
TRBJ2-1 TRBV4-3 CASSQDGGGLAGANEQFF
TRBJ1-1 TRBV18 CASSGQFEAFF
TRBJ2-5 TRBV5-6 CASSFTGPQETQYF
TRBJ1-2 TRBV2 CASSEGQGSYGYTF
TRBJ1-1 TRBV6-5 CASSPRDTEAFF
TRBJ2-7 TRBV6-6 CASSYSVTSAYEQYF
TRBJ1-1 TRBV4-1 CASSQGADEAFF
TRBJ2-7 TRBV6-1 CASSPPGTGGNEQYF
TRBJ2-5 TRBV4-1 CASSQEAGVQETQYF
TRBJ2-3 TRBV7-2 CASSLGESLQYF
TRBJ1-3 TRBV27 CASSVAGSGNTIYF
TRBJ1-2 TRBV15 CAASSVKGEGGYGYTF
TRBJ1-1 TRBV2 CASSFRQGITEAFF
TRBJ1-1 TRBV6-6 CASSYSQGANTEAFF
TRBJ1-2 TRBV4-3 CASSQDGRGDGYTF
TRBJ2-5 TRBV7-7 CASSQGLAGGQETQYF
TRBJ1-2 TRBV15 CATSRPARAGNYGYTF
TRBJ1-1 TRBV9 CASSPSIRNTNTEAFF
TRBJ2-7 TRBV5-8 CASSLAGSYEQYF
TRBJ1-5 TRBV18 CASSPPWGDQPQHF
TRBJ1-5 TRBV18 CASSGQALNQPQHF
TRBJ2-5 TRBV5-1 CASSSKGGGLGETQYF
TRBJ1-2 TRBV6-1 CASSEGAGVSYGYTF
TRBJ2-1 TRBV4-2 CASSQRDREYNEQFF
TRBJ1-1 TRBV19 CASSIGFQGQTNTEAFF
TRBJ1-1 TRBV6-6 CASEVLTEAFF
TRBJ1-4 TRBV4-1 CASSQREDRGSTNEKLFF
TRBJ1-1 TRBV27 CASTRQSTEAFF
TRBJ2-1 TRBV4-2 CASYGYNEQFF
TRBJ1-2 TRBV6-1 CASSESPGYYGYTF
TRBJ1-1 TRBV29-1 CSAKEGGMNTEAFF
TRBJ1-5 TRBV4-1 CASSQERRRQPQHF
TRBJ1-1 TRBV6-5 CASSLNRDIGTEAFF